The rows below give T cell receptor beta chains drawn from one sample of a study of blood T cell repertoires in COVID-19. The method was immunoSEQ multiplex PCR; TCRdb's version includes in-frame clones alone and lacks a portion of them. Counted here are 200,000 to 300,000 clones, about nine tenths occurring once; the ten biggest clones make up about 4.1%. Source material: peripheral blood. Source of these receptors: a man aged 55-75 years who had recovered from COVID-19. CDR3s include the opening cysteine and the closing phenylalanine or tryptophan. The D gene is left open where the match is weak. Where a row states a size, it is once, few, many or the class of an expanded clone; other rows omit it.

v_gene,d_gene,j_gene,abundance,CDR3aa,CDR3nt
TRBV27,NA,TRBJ2-2,NA,CASRLGGPTGELFF,TGTGCCAGCCGCCTTGGAGGCCCCACCGGGGAGCTGTTTTTT
TRBV4-2,TRBD2,TRBJ2-1,NA,CASSQERTRGGYNEQFF,TGTGCCAGCAGCCAAGAACGGACGCGGGGGGGCTACAATGAGCAGTTCTTC
TRBV30,TRBD1,TRBJ1-2,NA,CAWTSGGQGYYGYTF,TGTGCCTGGACAAGCGGGGGACAGGGTTATTATGGCTACACCTTC
TRBV6-5,NA,TRBJ1-4,NA,CASSSPVLGRPEKLFF,TGTGCCAGCAGTTCTCCCGTTCTAGGGAGGCCAGAAAAACTGTTTTTT
TRBV7-2,TRBD1,TRBJ1-5,NA,CASSFFARGTGLGNQPQHF,TGTGCCAGCAGCTTTTTCGCTCGGGGGACAGGGTTAGGCAATCAGCCCCAGCATTTT
TRBV6-2/TRBV6-3,TRBD2,TRBJ2-7,once,CASSGLAGGSYEQYF,TGTGCCAGCAGTGGACTAGCGGGTGGCTCCTACGAGCAGTACTTC
TRBV19,TRBD2,TRBJ2-7,once,CASSRSLAESYEQYF,TGTGCCAGTAGTAGAAGCCTAGCGGAATCCTACGAGCAGTACTTC
TRBV2,TRBD2,TRBJ2-2,once,CASSDKLAGYGELFF,TGTGCCAGCAGTGATAAGCTAGCGGGTTACGGGGAGCTGTTTTTT
TRBV6-5,TRBD1,TRBJ1-1,NA,CASSYTGQGSTEAFF,TGTGCCAGCAGTTACACCGGACAGGGGAGCACTGAAGCTTTCTTT
TRBV2,NA,TRBJ1-1,NA,CASQYRRNTEAFF,TGTGCCAGTCAATACAGGAGGAACACTGAAGCTTTCTTT
TRBV29-1,TRBD2,TRBJ2-1,NA,CSAGLRGGYNEQFF,TGCAGCGCAGGGCTTCGGGGGGGTTACAATGAGCAGTTCTTC
TRBV7-9,TRBD1,TRBJ1-6,NA,CASSFGTGSLDANSPLHF,TGTGCCAGCAGCTTTGGGACAGGGAGTTTAGATGCTAATTCACCCCTCCACTTT
TRBV19,NA,TRBJ2-7,few,CASSRGLTGGFGYEQYF,TGTGCCAGTAGCCGAGGCCTGACGGGGGGCTTCGGGTACGAGCAGTACTTC
TRBV19,TRBD1,TRBJ1-2,NA,CASSMDRVYGYTF,TGTGCCAGTAGTATGGACAGGGTATATGGCTACACCTTC
TRBV6-5,TRBD1,TRBJ2-2,NA,CATGQGYNTGELFF,TGTGCCACAGGACAGGGGTATAACACCGGGGAGCTGTTTTTT
TRBV10-1,NA,TRBJ1-6,NA,CASSGPVRLPPHF,TGCGCCAGCAGTGGCCCCGTTCGGTTACCCCCCCACTTT
TRBV11-3,NA,TRBJ2-6,NA,CASSFSSAGANVLTF,TGTGCCAGCAGCTTTTCTAGCGCTGGGGCCAACGTCCTGACTTTC
TRBV7-8,NA,TRBJ1-2,NA,CASSTRPDFLASGYTF,TGTGCCAGCAGCACTCGTCCGGACTTCCTCGCGAGTGGCTACACCTTC
TRBV7-9,NA,TRBJ1-2,NA,CASSLPRQVRGGYTF,TGTGCCAGCAGCTTGCCTCGACAAGTCCGTGGTGGCTACACCTTC
TRBV30,TRBD1,TRBJ1-2,NA,CAWQKDRGSGYTF,TGTGCCTGGCAGAAAGACAGGGGGAGTGGCTACACCTTC
TRBV7-9,NA,TRBJ1-1,NA,CASLREMNTEAFF,TGTGCCAGCCTTCGGGAGATGAACACTGAAGCTTTCTTT
TRBV5-6,TRBD2,TRBJ2-2,once,CASSSGGLAGFFSGELFF,TGTGCCAGCAGCTCCGGAGGGCTAGCGGGGTTTTTTTCCGGGGAGCTGTTTTTT
TRBV3-1/TRBV3-2,NA,TRBJ1-3,NA,CASGPGAGASNTIYF,TGTGCCAGCGGCCCGGGTGCGGGAGCGAGTAACACCATATATTTT
TRBV6-4,NA,TRBJ1-1,NA,CASSDSSGGYTEAFF,TGTGCCAGCAGTGACTCGAGCGGTGGGTACACTGAAGCTTTCTTT
TRBV10-1,TRBD1,TRBJ1-5,NA,CASSSDRAMPQSGTGYQPQHF,TGCGCCAGCAGTTCAGATAGGGCTATGCCTCAATCCGGGACAGGGTATCAGCCCCAGCATTTT
TRBV5-1,TRBD1,TRBJ1-1,NA,CASSPRGQGARTEAFF,TGCGCCAGCAGCCCGAGGGGCCAGGGGGCGCGGACTGAAGCTTTCTTT
TRBV14,TRBD1,TRBJ1-4,NA,CASSPLWTGTFEKLFF,TGTGCCAGCAGCCCGTTGTGGACAGGGACTTTTGAAAAACTGTTTTTT
TRBV5-5,TRBD1,TRBJ1-5,NA,CASSALPGTGGSRNQPQHF,TGTGCCAGCAGCGCTCTACCCGGGACAGGGGGCTCTCGCAATCAGCCCCAGCATTTT
TRBV6-2/TRBV6-3,NA,TRBJ2-7,NA,CASSYPTRTKSYEQYF,TGTGCCAGCAGTTACCCTACCAGGACAAAATCCTACGAGCAGTACTTC
TRBV4-2,TRBD1,TRBJ1-5,once,CASSRSGTGYSNQPQHF,TGTGCCAGCAGCCGATCAGGGACAGGTTATAGCAATCAGCCCCAGCATTTT
TRBV7-2,NA,TRBJ1-3,NA,CARTGLNSGNTIYF,TGTGCCCGTACGGGATTAAACTCTGGAAACACCATATATTTT
TRBV9,TRBD1,TRBJ2-3,NA,CASSVATRTGGAFLTDTQYF,TGTGCCAGCAGCGTAGCTACGAGGACAGGGGGGGCCTTCCTCACAGATACGCAGTATTTT
TRBV7-6,TRBD1,TRBJ2-7,NA,CASSLRTGGNEQYF,TGTGCCAGCAGCTTAAGGACAGGGGGGAACGAGCAGTACTTC
TRBV3-1/TRBV3-2,NA,TRBJ1-1,NA,CASSLGILNTEAFF,TGTGCCAGCAGCCTCGGGATCCTCAACACTGAAGCTTTCTTT
TRBV25-1,NA,TRBJ1-1,NA,CASSVTAEAFF,TGTGCCAGCAGTGTTACAGCTGAAGCTTTCTTT